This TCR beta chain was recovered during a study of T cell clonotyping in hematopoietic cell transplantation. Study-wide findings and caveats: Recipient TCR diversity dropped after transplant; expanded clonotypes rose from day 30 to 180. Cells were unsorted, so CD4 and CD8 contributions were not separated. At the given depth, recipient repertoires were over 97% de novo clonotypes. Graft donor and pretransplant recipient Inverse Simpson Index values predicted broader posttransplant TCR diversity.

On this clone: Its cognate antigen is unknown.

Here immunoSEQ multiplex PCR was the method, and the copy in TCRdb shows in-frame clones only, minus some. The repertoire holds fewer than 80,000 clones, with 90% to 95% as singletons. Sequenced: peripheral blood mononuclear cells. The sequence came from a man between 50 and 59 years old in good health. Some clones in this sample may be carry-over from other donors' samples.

CDR3 in amino acids: CASSRGLGQPQHF. CDR3 coding DNA: TGTGCCAGTAGCAGGGGGTTAGGTCAGCCCCAGCATTTT. The genes are TRBV19 and TRBJ1-5; 7 bases map to TRBD1. The CDR3 consists of 13 residues. The V gene end was trimmed by 6 bases and the J gene end by 6 bases; junction bases not matched to a gene: 5. Germline V gene lookup returns CDR1 LNHDA and CDR2 SQIVND (reference sequence).